This TCR beta chain was sequenced during a study of blood T cell repertoires in COVID-19 (TCRdb year 2020). Background on the whole study: Collaborator samples came from the United States, Italy and Spain and covered acute and convalescent phases of COVID-19. The dataset comprised deeply sampled blood TCRbeta repertoires from subjects exposed to, actively infected with, or recovered from COVID-19. The material from the prospective study consisted of cDNA or gDNA derived from T cells, B-cell-depleted T cells, or PBMCs. Sample metadata almost always included a de-identified subject ID, COVID-19 status, age in years and sex. Where HLA class I and class II types were available, the types were taken from metadata supplied by the sample provider, not from assay-based typing. A freely available public database, intended as a resource for researchers studying the immune response to SARS-CoV-2, is where the repertoires were released. Samples came from the ongoing ImmuneRACE study (first 160 participants) plus 1,254 subjects from 6 global collaborators.

Comment on this clone: Its antigen is not yet known. Base qualities are not provided; no much larger clone lies one nucleotide away.

V lost 4 bases and J lost 1 base, and the count of bases not matched to a germline gene is 6. There are 15 amino acids in the CDR3, from cysteine to phenylalanine inclusive. Of all the DNA, just the CDR3 is kept, 45 bases in frame from base 1. From the germline V gene, CDR1 is SGHDT and CDR2 is YYEEEE. One collaborating source in Seattle enrolled patients while the patients were actively infected and followed the patients over time throughout the course of disease. Whole blood was collected in K2EDTA tubes by collaborating institutions according to the institutions' own protocols. For TCRbeta analysis, collaborators shipped samples in one of three forms: frozen whole blood, isolated PBMCs, or DNA extracted from either of those sample types. The immunoSEQ Assay, a bias-controlled multiplex PCR, was used to amplify TCRbeta CDR3 regions from genomic DNA. In the source study's methods: Within the assay, amplification of reference gene primers was used to estimate how many nucleated cells each sample contained. To quantify the absolute abundance of each unique TCRbeta CDR3 rearrangement, sequence reads were collapsed and filtered. For each sample, productive Simpson clonality was calculated as the square root of Simpson's diversity index over productive rearrangements. In TCRdb, the immuneACCESS table is reduced to in-frame sequences with V and J assigned. These tables do not hold every clone; where another copy was compared, an unresolved V gene accounts for under half, and the others remain unexplained. That table gives V, J and clone size, and the DNA gave D and trimming. This sample has about 210,000 clones in its table, and approximately 81% of those were observed once. The ten largest make up over 9.5% of the sample.

Here is what the overall study found, with its caveats: How much clinical and demographic metadata was included differed by source and by participant, and the metadata was provided uncurated.

Specimen: peripheral blood. This TCR was recovered from a woman older than 75 with COVID-19, enrolled during active disease. The rearrangement joined TRBV5-6 to TRBJ2-7; TRBD1 lines up with 9 middle nucleotides. DNA sequence: TGTGCCAGCAGCCCCGGGACAGGGATATCCTACGAGCAGTACTTC. This gives the protein CASSPGTGISYEQYF. With the portions outside the CDR3 filled from the reference TRBV5-6 and TRBJ2-7 genes, the complete variable region becomes DAGVTQSPTHLIKTRGQQVTLRCSPKSGHDTVSWYQQALGQGPQFIFQYYEEEERQRGNFPDRFSGHQFPNYSSELNVNALLLGDSALYLCASSPGTGISYEQYFGPGTRLTVT.